The rows below give T cell receptor beta chains drawn from one sample of a study of cytomegalovirus exposure and HLA in healthy donors. This table comes from immunoSEQ multiplex PCR, and its TCRdb copy is limited to in-frame clones, with some not included. The top ten hold 3.2% of the sample, which has roughly 100,000 clones, 69% seen once. The sample comprised PBMCs. These receptor sequences come from a man aged 30 to 39 in good health and CMV-seronegative. Both conserved end residues are part of each CDR3.

j_gene | v_gene | CDR3aa
TRBJ1-2 | TRBV19 | CASTGINYGYTF
TRBJ2-7 | TRBV2 | CASGREGSGRAGEQYF
TRBJ2-1 | TRBV27 | CASSFSGQVSRNEQFF
TRBJ2-3 | TRBV4-2 | CASSQQPGLAGVPDTQYF
TRBJ1-4 | TRBV7-2 | CASSLARGENEKLFF
TRBJ2-1 | TRBV30 | CAWTSGAYNEQFF
TRBJ2-7 | TRBV7-2 | CASSPGTHYEQYF
TRBJ2-2 | TRBV7-2 | CASSSGTGPGELFF
TRBJ1-1 | TRBV5-1 | CASSLGGSPGDSEAFF
TRBJ2-2 | TRBV6-5 | CASSSGLLNTGELFF
TRBJ2-3 | TRBV10-3 | CATRQGGDTQYF
TRBJ2-1 | TRBV20-1 | CSAILRNEQFF
TRBJ2-7 | TRBV27 | CASSLSVGDRASYEQYF
TRBJ2-7 | TRBV9 | CASSPHSGGISYEQYF
TRBJ2-3 | TRBV9 | CASSAPSGRADTQYF
TRBJ2-3 | TRBV5-1 | CASSLLWGADTQYF
TRBJ2-3 | TRBV28 | CASSLVKSGRESDTQYF
TRBJ1-2 | TRBV28 | CASSLNVVRGGYTF
TRBJ2-7 | TRBV5-8 | CASRRTGDNSYEQYF
TRBJ1-2 | TRBV30 | CALFRDRPLSSTF
TRBJ2-1 | TRBV20-1 | CSARVENEQFF
TRBJ1-2 | TRBV20-1 | CSAPTQGGYTF
TRBJ1-5 | TRBV7-2 | CASSFRTGSGNQPQHF
TRBJ2-7 | TRBV5-6 | CASSVTSGSSYEQYF
TRBJ2-5 | TRBV9 | CASSTSGTSGLQETQYF
TRBJ2-5 | TRBV10-3 | CAIRESGSDVETQYF
TRBJ1-5 | TRBV28 | CASRVQGAGQPQHF
TRBJ1-4 | TRBV9 | CASSARDRNEKLFF
TRBJ2-7 | TRBV15 | CATSSRDSPYEQYF
TRBJ2-5 | TRBV2 | CASSDDRGIQETQYF
TRBJ1-1 | TRBV28 | CASSLPDRVNTEAFF
TRBJ1-4 | TRBV9 | CASSVGQGREKLFF
TRBJ1-1 | TRBV5-1 | CASSPGQGSQAFF